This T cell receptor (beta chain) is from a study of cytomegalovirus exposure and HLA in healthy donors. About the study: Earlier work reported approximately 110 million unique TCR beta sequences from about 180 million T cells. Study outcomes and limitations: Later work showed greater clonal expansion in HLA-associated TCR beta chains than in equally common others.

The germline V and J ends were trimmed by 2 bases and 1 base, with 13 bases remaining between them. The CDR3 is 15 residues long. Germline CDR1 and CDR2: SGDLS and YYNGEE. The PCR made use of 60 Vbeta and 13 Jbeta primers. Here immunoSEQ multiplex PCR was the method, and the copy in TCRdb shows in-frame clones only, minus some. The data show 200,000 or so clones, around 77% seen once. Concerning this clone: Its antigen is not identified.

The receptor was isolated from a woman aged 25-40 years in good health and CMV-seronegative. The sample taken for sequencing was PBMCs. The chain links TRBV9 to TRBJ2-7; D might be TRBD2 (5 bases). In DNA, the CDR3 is TGTGCCAGCAGCGTCGTCCCCGGGGAGTCCTACGAGCAGTACTTC. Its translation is CASSVVPGESYEQYF.